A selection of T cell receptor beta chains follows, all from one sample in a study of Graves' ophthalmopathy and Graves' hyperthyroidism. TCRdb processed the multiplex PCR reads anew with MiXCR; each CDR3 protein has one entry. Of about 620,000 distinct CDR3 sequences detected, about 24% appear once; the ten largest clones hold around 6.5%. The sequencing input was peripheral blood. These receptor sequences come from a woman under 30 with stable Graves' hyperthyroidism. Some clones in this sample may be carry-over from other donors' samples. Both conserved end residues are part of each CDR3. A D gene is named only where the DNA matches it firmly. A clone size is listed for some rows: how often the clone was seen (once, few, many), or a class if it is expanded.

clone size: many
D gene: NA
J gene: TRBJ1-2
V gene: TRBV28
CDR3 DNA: TGTGCCAGCAGTTTGGGCGCCGACTATGGCTACACCTTC
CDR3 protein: CASSLGADYGYTF

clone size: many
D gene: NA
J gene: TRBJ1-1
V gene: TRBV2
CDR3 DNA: TGTGCCAGCAGTCCAGGGGCGAACACTGAAGCTTTCTTT
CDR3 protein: CASSPGANTEAFF

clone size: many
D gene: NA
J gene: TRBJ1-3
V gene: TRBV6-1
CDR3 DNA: TGTGCCAGCAGTGGCTACAACAGGGAAGGTGGAAACACCATATATTTT
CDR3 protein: CASSGYNREGGNTIYF

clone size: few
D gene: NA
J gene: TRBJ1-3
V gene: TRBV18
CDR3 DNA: TGTGCCAGCTCACCACGAATAGACTCTGGAAACACCATATATTTT
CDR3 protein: CASSPRIDSGNTIYF

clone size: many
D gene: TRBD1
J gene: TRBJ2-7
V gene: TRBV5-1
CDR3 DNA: TGCGCCAGCAGCCCACACGACAGGGGTTACGAGCAGTACTTC
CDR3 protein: CASSPHDRGYEQYF

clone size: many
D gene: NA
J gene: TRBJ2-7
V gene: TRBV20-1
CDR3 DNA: TGCAGTGCTAGAGTAGGCAGTATCTACGAGCAGTACTTC
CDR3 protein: CSARVGSIYEQYF

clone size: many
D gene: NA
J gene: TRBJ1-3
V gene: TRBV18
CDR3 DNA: TGTGCCAGCTCACCAACAGCGAGCTCTGGAAACACCATATATTTT
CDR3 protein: CASSPTASSGNTIYF

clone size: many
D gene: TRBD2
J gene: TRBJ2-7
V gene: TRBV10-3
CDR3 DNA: TGTGCCATCAGTGTAGCGGGGGGCGACTACGAGCAGTACTTC
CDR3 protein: CAISVAGGDYEQYF

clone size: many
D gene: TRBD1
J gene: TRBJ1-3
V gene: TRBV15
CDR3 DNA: TGTGCCACCAGCACCAACAGGGGTGGAAACACCATATATTTT
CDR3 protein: CATSTNRGGNTIYF

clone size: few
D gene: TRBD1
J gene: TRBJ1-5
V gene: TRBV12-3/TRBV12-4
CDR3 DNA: TGTGCCAGCAGTTTCTCCCCGACAGGGGCCGATCAGCCCCAGCATTTT
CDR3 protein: CASSFSPTGADQPQHF

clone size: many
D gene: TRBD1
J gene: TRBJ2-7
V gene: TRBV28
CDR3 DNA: TGTGCCAGCAGAAGTGGACAGGAGCTGACCTACGAGCAGTACTTC
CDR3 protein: CASRSGQELTYEQYF

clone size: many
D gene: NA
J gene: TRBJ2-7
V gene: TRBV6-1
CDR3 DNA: TGTGCCACGTACGAGCAGTACTTC
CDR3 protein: CATYEQYF

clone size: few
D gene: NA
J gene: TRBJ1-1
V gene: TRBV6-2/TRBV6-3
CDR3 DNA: TGTGCCAGCAGTTACTTGGCGGGCACTGAAGCTTTCTTT
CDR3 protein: CASSYLAGTEAFF

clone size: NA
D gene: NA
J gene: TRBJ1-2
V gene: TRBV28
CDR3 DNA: TGTGCCAGCAATTCCGTCGGCATGGAGGGTTACACCTTC
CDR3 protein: CASNSVGMEGYTF

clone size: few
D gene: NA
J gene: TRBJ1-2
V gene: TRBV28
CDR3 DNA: TGTGCCAGCAGTCCAGACGGGAGGGGGTACTATGGCTACACCTTC
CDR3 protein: CASSPDGRGYYGYTF

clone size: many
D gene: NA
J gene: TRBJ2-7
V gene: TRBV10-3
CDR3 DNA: TGTGCCATCAGTGAGTCCCCCAGCCCCTACGAGCAGTACTTC
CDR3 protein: CAISESPSPYEQYF

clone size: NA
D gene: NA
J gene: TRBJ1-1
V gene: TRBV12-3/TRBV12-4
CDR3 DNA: TGTGCCAGCAGTCCGGAAATAGGGTACACTGATGCTTTCTTT
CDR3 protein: CASSPEIGYTDAFF

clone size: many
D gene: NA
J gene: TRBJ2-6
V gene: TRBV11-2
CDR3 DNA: TGTGCCAGCAGTCCAGGACGGCGCTCTGGGGCCAACGTCCTGACTTTC
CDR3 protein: CASSPGRRSGANVLTF

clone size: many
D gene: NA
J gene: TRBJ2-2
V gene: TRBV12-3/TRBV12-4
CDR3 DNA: TGTGCCAGCAGTTTCGCAGGGGCCGGTAACACCGGGGAGCTGTTTTTT
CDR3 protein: CASSFAGAGNTGELFF

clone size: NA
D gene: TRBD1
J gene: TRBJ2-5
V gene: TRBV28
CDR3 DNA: TGTGCCAGCAGTCCTTGGACAGGGCCTCAAGAGACCCAGTACTTC
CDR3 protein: CASSPWTGPQETQYF

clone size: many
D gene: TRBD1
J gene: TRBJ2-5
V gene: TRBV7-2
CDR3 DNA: TGTGCCAGCAGGCGGGACAGGGGGCCCCAAGAGACCCAGTACTTC
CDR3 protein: CASRRDRGPQETQYF

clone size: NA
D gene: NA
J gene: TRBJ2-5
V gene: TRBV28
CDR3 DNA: TGTGCCAGCAGTTTGGGTTTGGGGGCGACCCAGTACTTC
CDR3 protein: CASSLGLGATQYF

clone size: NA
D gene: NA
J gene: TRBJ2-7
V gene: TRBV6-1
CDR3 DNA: TGTGCCAGCAGTGTCGGAACAGGGAGCTTTTACGAGCAGTACTTC
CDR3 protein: CASSVGTGSFYEQYF

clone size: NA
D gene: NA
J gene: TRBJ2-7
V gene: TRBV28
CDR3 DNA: TGTGCCAGCAGTTCTCTCCCCATGAACGTTGCCTACGAGCAGTACTTC
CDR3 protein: CASSSLPMNVAYEQYF

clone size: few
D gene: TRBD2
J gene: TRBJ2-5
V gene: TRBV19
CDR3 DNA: TGTGCCAGTAGTCCAAGGTGGGGGGGGTTAAGAAAAGAGACCCAGTACTTC
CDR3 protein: CASSPRWGGLRKETQYF

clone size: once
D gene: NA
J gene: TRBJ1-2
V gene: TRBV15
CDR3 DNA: TGTGCCACCCTCGCTGTACGTCAAGGGAGGGGTTCTGACTATGGCTACACCTTC
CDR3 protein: CATLAVRQGRGSDYGYTF

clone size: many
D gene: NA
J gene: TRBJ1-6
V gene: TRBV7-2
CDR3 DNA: TGTGCCAGCAGCTTAGAATCGGTTCGGTCACCCCTCCACTTT
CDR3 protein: CASSLESVRSPLHF

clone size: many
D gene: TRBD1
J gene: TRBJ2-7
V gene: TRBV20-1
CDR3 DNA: TGCAAAGCCGGGACAGACACCTACGAGCAGTACTTC
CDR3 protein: CKAGTDTYEQYF

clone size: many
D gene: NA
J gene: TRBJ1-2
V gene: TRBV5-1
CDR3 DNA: TGCGCCAGCAGCTTGGATCCAGGAACTAACTATGGCTACACCTTC
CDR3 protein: CASSLDPGTNYGYTF

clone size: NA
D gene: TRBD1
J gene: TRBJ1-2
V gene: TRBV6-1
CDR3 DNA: TGTGCCAGCACGCCGACTAGGACAGGGGGCCCGTATGGCTACACCTTC
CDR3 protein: CASTPTRTGGPYGYTF

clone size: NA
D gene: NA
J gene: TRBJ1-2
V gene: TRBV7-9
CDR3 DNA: TGTGCCAGCAGCTTAGCCACAACGGATGGCTACACCTTC
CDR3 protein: CASSLATTDGYTF

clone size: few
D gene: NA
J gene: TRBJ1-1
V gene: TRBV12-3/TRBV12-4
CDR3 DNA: TGTGCCAGCAGTAGGGGGATAGGCAGTCCTGAAGCTTTCTTT
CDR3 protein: CASSRGIGSPEAFF

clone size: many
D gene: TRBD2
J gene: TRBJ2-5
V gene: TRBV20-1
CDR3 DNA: TGCAGTGCTAGAGATCTCCGAGCGGGAGGGATGGAGACCCAGTACTTC
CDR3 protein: CSARDLRAGGMETQYF

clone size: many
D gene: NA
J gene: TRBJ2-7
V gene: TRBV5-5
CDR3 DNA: TGTGCCAGCAGCTACACCTCGACAGGTTCCTACGAGCAGTACTTC
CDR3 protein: CASSYTSTGSYEQYF

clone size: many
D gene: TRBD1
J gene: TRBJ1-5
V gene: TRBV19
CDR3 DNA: TGTGCCAGTAGTATGCGCGACAGGGGGCTAAATAGCGCCCGCAATCAGCCCCAGCATTTT
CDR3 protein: CASSMRDRGLNSARNQPQHF

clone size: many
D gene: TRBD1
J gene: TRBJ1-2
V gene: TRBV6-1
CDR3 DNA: TGTGCCAGCAGTGAGATGAGGGGGCACGTGGGCTACACCTTC
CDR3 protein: CASSEMRGHVGYTF

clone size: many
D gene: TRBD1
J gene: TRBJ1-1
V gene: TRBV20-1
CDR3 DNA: TGCAGTGCTAGAGGGACAGGGGACAATTCGAACACTGAAGCTTTCTTT
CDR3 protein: CSARGTGDNSNTEAFF

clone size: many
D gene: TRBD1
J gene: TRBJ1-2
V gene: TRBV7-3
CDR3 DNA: TGTGCCAGCAGCCCTGGGACAGGGGGAGAGTATGGCTACACCTTC
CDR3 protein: CASSPGTGGEYGYTF

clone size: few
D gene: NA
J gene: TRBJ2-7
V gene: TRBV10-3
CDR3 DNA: TGTGCCATCAGTGAGTCGGGGGACACGTCCTACGAGCAGTACTTC
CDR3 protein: CAISESGDTSYEQYF

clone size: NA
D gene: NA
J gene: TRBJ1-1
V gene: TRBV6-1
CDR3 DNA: TGTGCCAGCAGCCCATACCAGGGGAGGATTGAAGCTTTCTTT
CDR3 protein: CASSPYQGRIEAFF

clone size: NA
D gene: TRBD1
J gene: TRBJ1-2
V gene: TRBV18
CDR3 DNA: TGTGCCAGCTCACCGAGACGGGACAGTTCACAATATGGCTACACCTTC
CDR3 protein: CASSPRRDSSQYGYTF

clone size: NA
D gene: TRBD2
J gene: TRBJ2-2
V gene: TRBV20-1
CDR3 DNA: TGCAGTGCTACGGGAGGGCCTATCTCCGGGGAGCTGTTTTTT
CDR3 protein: CSATGGPISGELFF

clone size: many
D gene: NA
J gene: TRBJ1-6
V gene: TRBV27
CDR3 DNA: TGTGCCAGCAGTTTTTCGGCGGGGGCCGGTAATTCACCCCTCCACTTT
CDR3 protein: CASSFSAGAGNSPLHF

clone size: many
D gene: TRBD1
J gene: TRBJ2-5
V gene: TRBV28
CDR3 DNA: TGTGCCAGCAGGACAGGGGGCGCGGGAGAGACCCAGTACTTC
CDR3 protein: CASRTGGAGETQYF

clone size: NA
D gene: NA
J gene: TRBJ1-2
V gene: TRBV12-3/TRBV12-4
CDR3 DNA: TGTGCCAGCAGCACGCCGGGGTACTATGGTTACACCTTC
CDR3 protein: CASSTPGYYGYTF

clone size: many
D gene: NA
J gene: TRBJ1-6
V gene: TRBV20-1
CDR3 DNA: TGCAGTGCTAGAGTCCCAGGGTATAATTCACCCCTCCACTTT
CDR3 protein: CSARVPGYNSPLHF

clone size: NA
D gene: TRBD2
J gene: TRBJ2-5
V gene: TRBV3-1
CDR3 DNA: TGTGCCAGCAGCCAAGGGACTAGCGGGGGAGAGACCCAGTACTTC
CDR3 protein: CASSQGTSGGETQYF

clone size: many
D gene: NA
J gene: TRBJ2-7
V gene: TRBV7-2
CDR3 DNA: TGTGCCAGCAGCTTAAACGACGGAAGCTCCTACGAGCAGTACTTC
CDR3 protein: CASSLNDGSSYEQYF

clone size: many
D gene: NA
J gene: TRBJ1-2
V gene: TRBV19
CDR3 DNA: TGTGCCAGTAGTATCGGCGGAGGGGAGGTTAATGGCTACACCTTC
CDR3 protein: CASSIGGGEVNGYTF

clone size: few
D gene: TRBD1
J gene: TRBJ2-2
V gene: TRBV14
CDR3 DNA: TGTGCCAGCAGCCAAGACGAGTTAGTGTTCTGGGACAGAGACAACACCGGGGAGCTGTTTTTT
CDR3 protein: CASSQDELVFWDRDNTGELFF

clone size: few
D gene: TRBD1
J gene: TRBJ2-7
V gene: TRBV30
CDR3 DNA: TGTGCCTCCTTCGTACCCGGGACAGGCCAGTACGAGCAGTACTTC
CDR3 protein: CASFVPGTGQYEQYF

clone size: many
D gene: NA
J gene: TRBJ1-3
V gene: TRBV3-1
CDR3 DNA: TGTGCCAGCAGCCAGTGGAGCTCTGGAAACACCATATATTTT
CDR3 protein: CASSQWSSGNTIYF

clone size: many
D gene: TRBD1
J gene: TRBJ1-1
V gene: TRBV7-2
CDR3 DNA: TGTGCCAGCAGCCCAATCCGGGACAGGGGTCGGGAAGCTTTCTTT
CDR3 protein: CASSPIRDRGREAFF